This TCR beta chain was recovered during a study of T-cell reconstitution after alpha-beta-depleted transplantation in children. Unique molecular identifiers were built into the TCRbeta library. Each CDR3 protein is one row after TCRdb ran MiXCR on the PCR reads. The repertoire holds over 550,000 distinct CDR3 sequences, with under 12% as singletons. From germline, CDR1 is MDHEN and CDR2 SYDVKM. The CDR3 extends over 17 amino acids. Concerning this clonotype itself: Mismatch with germline at one junction end may stem from a read error.

The chain links TRBV28 to TRBJ2-6, with D possibly being TRBD1 or TRBD2 (5 bases each). This receptor was taken from a human donor who donated a stem cell graft to a child with acute myeloid leukemia. The source material was PBMCs from the stem cell graft donor, sampled from the stem cell graft. The CDR3 sequence is CASSLDKWVAGANVLTF. The CDR3 DNA follows: TGTGCCAGCAGTTTAGATAAGTGGGTAGCCGGGGCTAACGTCCTGACTTTC.